This T cell receptor (beta chain) came from a study of blood T cell repertoires in COVID-19. Measured with immunoSEQ multiplex PCR; TCRdb has only the in-frame clones, and not every one. The sample shows about 340,000 clones, about 90% of them seen only once. The germline CDR1 and CDR2 sequences are SGHRS and YFSETQ. The CDR3 is 15 amino acids. Trimming stripped 3 bases from V and 2 bases from J, with 13 bases between. The TCR sequence derives from an older woman with COVID-19, enrolled during active disease. Sequencing used peripheral blood. This sequence joins TRBV5-1 and TRBJ2-3; maybe TRBD1 (6 bases). In DNA, the CDR3 is TGCGCCAGCAGCTCCATGGGGGCCTCCACAGATACGCAGTATTTT. Encoded protein: CASSSMGASTDTQYF.